This TCR beta chain was captured in a study of CD8 T cells in Susac syndrome. Negative isolation yielded CD8+ and CD4+ T cells; FACS enriched TEMRA cells. Reverse transcription of 0.5 to 1 ug RNA was performed with random hexamers. The amplification used immunoSEQ multiplex PCR on TCR beta CDR3; it spanned 54 Vbeta and 13 Jbeta. TCRdb called the immunoSEQ multiplex PCR reads again in MiXCR, with one record for every CDR3 protein. Among roughly 400,000 distinct CDR3 sequences listed, around 83% were seen once. Germline V lookup: CDR1 GTSNPN, CDR2 SVGIG (reference sequence). Trimming at V came to 3 bases and at J to 6 bases, leaving 4 bases not matched to a gene. The CDR3 covers 13 residues.

Sequenced sample: CD8+ T cells from PBMCs. This chain connects TRBV30 to TRBJ2-1; TRBD1 aligns across 8 bases. This TCR derives from a human donor with multiple sclerosis. CDR3 in amino acids: CAWSGQGFNEQFF. The CDR3 DNA is TGTGCCTGGAGCGGACAGGGATTCAATGAGCAGTTCTTC.